This T cell receptor (beta chain) originates from a study of tissue T cells after allogeneic stem cell transplantation. At the level of the study: Patients with graft-versus-host disease had grafts: several unmodified, three CD34-selected and T-cell-depleted. Whole-study findings and limits: In patients and mice, blood and spleen missed much of tissue repertoire.

Adult allogeneic hematopoietic cell transplant recipients with steroid-refractory graft-versus-host disease were prospectively enrolled for research autopsy. CDR3 sequences, V/J genes, frequencies and template counts came from survey-depth TCRbeta sequencing. The method was immunoSEQ multiplex PCR; TCRdb's version includes in-frame clones alone and lacks a portion of them. This table has several thousand clones, roughly 64% appearing once. This clone came up a few times. Its specificity is unknown. The sequences come from jejunal tissue, collected at autopsy. This clonotype was obtained from an older male patient with steroid-refractory graft-versus-host disease after an allogeneic stem cell transplant. Some T cells here may be from the graft donor.

The CDR3 DNA sequence: TGTGCCACCCGGACAGGCGACGAGCAGTACTTC. This encodes CATRTGDEQYF. The genes are TRBV10-3 and TRBJ2-7; 7 nucleotides line up with TRBD1. This CDR3 is built from 11 residues. Germline loops: CDR1 ENHRY, CDR2 SYGVKD. V gave up 10 bases and J gave up 5 bases; unmatched junction bases: 5.